A single T cell receptor (beta chain) is shown here with its context. This clonotype appeared a few times. Its antigen remains unidentified. No base-level quality is on record; no much larger clone is a single base apart. The CDR3 runs 15 residues from the cysteine to the phenylalanine. The sequence is cut down to CDR3 DNA, 45 bases in frame from base 1. The junction shows trimming of 8 bases on V and 4 bases on J, plus 17 bases between the germline ends. Via the germline V gene (reference sequence), CDR1 is MNHEY and CDR2 SMNVEV. The sample comes from a study of human T cells and chemical hapten exposure (TCRdb year 2021). For the wider study: Libraries were pooled for sequencing, and variation in per-sample TCR yields was attributed mainly to small differences in library volumes within the pool. This study followed changes in the peripheral blood TCR repertoire in vivo during primary and secondary sensitization of alopecia patients to the hapten diphenylcyclopropenone (DPC).

During library preparation, unique molecular identifiers were attached to individual cDNA molecules so that TCRs could be counted in a quantitative, reproducible way. From each blood RNA sample, both TCR alpha and TCR beta chains were sequenced. The authors processed their data as follows. A median of approximately 100,000 TCRs per sample was observed, with a range of roughly 23,224 to 700,000. V, J and CDR3 annotation of the TCR reads was performed with the Decombinator software suite. To make PS versus PT1 abundance plots, every sample was subsampled to the same number of TCRs (28,000). Expanded TCRs were defined as absent before sensitization and observed at least eight times at the 2-week time point. TCRdb reran the public reads through fastp at Q25 and MiXCR, keeping productive beta chains. Every CDR3 protein is listed once, alongside the most common genes and DNA of its rows. The V and J calls were not made by the authors but by TCRdb's processing. Across this sample there are about 120,000 distinct CDR3 sequences, with less than 10% seen only once. The leading ten clones occupy about 1.4% of the sample.

Total RNA was extracted from unfractionated whole blood that had been collected in Tempus Blood RNA tubes. About 5 healthy volunteers acted as controls for TCR sequencing and had blood drawn at day 0, 2 weeks and 6 weeks. The paper's findings and limits, for the study overall: No change with DPC sensitization was found in the number of TCRs above 1 in 1000 frequency, and no evidence of global repertoire structure alterations was found. Repeated subsampling changed both the strength of the expansion versus patch-test correlation and the threshold at which the correlation became significant.

The rearrangement combines TRBV27 with TRBJ1-4, and the D gene may be TRBD1, 6 bases matching. This clonotype was sampled from a human donor in good health. Some clones in this sample may be carry-over from other donors' samples. Donor details come from another sample of the same person, matched by shared clones. The sample comprised whole blood. For the CDR3, the sequence is CASPPGGPLNEKLFF. The bases are TGTGCCAGCCCACCGGGGGGGCCACTTAATGAAAAACTGTTTTTT.